The source of this T cell receptor (beta chain) is a study of PD-1 blockade in mismatch repair-deficient tumors. Background on the study: Patients had approximately 13 mismatch repair-deficient cancer types, all previously treated and progressing.

Every patient had mismatch repair deficiency by PCR or immunohistochemistry. A few pembrolizumab responders had their TCRs sequenced. To note about this clone: What it binds is not known.

General observations from the study: Tumor-resident clones, often undetectable pretreatment in blood, expanded then contracted after pembrolizumab.

Clones were read by immunoSEQ multiplex PCR, and TCRdb kept only the in-frame ones, dropping some. The table includes some 120,000 clones, more than 85% detected once. The CDR3 is 14 residues long. The V end lost 1 base, the J end lost 0 bases, and 8 bases lay between the germline ends. Germline CDR1 and CDR2: SGHRS and YFSETQ. Sequenced material: peripheral blood, taken 44 weeks after starting pembrolizumab. The V call is TRBV5-1, the J call TRBJ2-7; D not certain. The receptor comes from an adult with mismatch repair-deficient cancer. The CDR3 loop is CASSLFQISYEQYF. The CDR3 DNA is TGCGCCAGCAGCTTGTTTCAGATCTCCTACGAGCAGTACTTC.